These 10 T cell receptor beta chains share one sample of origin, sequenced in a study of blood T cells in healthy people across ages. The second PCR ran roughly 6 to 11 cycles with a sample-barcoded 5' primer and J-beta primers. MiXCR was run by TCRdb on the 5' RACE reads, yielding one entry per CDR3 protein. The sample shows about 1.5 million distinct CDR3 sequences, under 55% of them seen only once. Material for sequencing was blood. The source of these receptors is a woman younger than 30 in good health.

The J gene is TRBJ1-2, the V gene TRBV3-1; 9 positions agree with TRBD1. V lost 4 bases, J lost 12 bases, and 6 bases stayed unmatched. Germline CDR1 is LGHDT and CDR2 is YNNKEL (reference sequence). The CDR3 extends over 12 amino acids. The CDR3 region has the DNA TGTGCCAGCAGCCCGGGACAGGGAACCCACACCTTC. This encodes CASSPGQGTHTF.

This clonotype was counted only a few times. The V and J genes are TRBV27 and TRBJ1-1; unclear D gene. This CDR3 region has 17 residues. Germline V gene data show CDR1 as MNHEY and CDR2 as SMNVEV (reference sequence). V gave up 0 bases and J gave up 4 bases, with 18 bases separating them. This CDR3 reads CASSLSAVTPLGTEAFF. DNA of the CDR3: TGTGCCAGCAGTTTATCGGCCGTTACTCCCCTGGGCACTGAAGCTTTCTTT.

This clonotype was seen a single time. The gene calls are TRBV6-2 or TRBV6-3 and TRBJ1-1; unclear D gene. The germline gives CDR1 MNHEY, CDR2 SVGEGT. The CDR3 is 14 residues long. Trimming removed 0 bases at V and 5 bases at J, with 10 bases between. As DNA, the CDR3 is TGTGCCAGCAGTTACTCCCGGATGAGGACTGAAGCTTTCTTT. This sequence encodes CASSYSRMRTEAFF.

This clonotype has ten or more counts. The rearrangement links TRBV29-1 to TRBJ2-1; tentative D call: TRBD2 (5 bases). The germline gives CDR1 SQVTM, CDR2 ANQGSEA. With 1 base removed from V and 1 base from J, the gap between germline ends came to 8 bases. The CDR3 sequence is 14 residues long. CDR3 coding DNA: TGCAGCGTTGAAGGAGGGATTTCCTACAATGAGCAGTTCTTC. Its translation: CSVEGGISYNEQFF.

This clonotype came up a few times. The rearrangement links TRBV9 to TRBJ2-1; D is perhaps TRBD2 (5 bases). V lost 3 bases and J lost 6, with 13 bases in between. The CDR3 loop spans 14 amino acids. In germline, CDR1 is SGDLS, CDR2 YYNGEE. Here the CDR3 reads CASSDREGSNEQFF. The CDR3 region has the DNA TGTGCCAGCAGCGATAGGGAAGGGAGCAATGAGCAGTTCTTC.

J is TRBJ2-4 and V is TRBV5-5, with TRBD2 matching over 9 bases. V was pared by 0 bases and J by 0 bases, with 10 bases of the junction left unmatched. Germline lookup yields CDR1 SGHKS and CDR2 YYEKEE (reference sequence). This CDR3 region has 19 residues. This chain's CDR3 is CASSLGPAGGPVAKNIQYF. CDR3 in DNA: TGTGCCAGCAGCTTGGGGCCAGCGGGGGGACCCGTAGCCAAAAACATTCAGTACTTC. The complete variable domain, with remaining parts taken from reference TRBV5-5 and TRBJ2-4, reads DAGVTQSPTHLIKTRGQQVTLRCSPISGHKSVSWYQQVLGQGPQFIFQYYEKEERGRGNFPDRFSARQFPNYSSELNVNALLLGDSALYLCASSLGPAGGPVAKNIQYFGAGTRLSVL.

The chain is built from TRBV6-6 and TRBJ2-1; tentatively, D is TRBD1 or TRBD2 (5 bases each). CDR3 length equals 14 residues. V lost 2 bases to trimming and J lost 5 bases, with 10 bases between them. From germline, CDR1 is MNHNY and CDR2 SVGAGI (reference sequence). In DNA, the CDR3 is TGTGCCAGCAGTTACGGGGACCCGGACAATGAGCAGTTCTTC. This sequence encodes CASSYGDPDNEQFF.

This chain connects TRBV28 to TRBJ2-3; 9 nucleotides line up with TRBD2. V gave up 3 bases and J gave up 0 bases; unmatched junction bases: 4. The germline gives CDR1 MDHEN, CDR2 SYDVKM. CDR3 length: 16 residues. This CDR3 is CASSLSSGVSTDTQYF. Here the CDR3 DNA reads TGTGCCAGCAGTTTGTCTAGCGGGGTGAGCACAGATACGCAGTATTTT.

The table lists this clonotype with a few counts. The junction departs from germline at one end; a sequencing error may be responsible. The CDR3 protein is CAGSLQVQSSYNEQFF. For the CDR3, the DNA is TGTGCCGGCAGCTTACAAGTCCAGAGCTCCTACAATGAGCAGTTCTTC. The chain joins TRBV7-2 to TRBJ2-1; no firm D call. The CDR3 is made up of 16 amino acids. The V gene's germline CDR1 is SGHTA and CDR2 FQGNSA.

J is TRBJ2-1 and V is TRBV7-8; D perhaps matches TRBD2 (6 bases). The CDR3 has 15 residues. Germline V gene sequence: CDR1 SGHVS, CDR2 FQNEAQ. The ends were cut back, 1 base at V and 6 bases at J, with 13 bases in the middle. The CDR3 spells CASSLEGSGGNEQFF. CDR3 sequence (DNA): TGTGCCAGCAGCTTAGAGGGTAGCGGTGGCAATGAGCAGTTCTTC.